The clone carrying this T cell receptor beta chain was observed many times. The sample is drawn from a study of T-cell memory formation after mild COVID-19. TCRdb re-analysed the 5' RACE reads in MiXCR, keeping a single row per CDR3 protein. The sample has 100,000 to 150,000 distinct CDR3 sequences, about 5.9% seen once. CDR1 and CDR2 (germline): SQVTM, ANQGSEA. CDR3 size: 14 residues. With 2 bases clipped from V and 1 base from J, the junction kept 5 bases outside the gene matches. The source of this sequence is an adult woman who had mild COVID-19 (a few samples of this study predate the infection). Cell type and time point are not known. The V and J genes are TRBV29-1 and TRBJ2-7, with 7 positions matching TRBD2. The source material was PBMCs or a T cell subset sorted from them (not recorded which). The CDR3 DNA follows: TGCAGCGTTGAATTCGGTAGCGGGTCCTACGAGCAGTACTTC. This gives the protein CSVEFGSGSYEQYF.